The T cell receptor (beta chain) described here comes from a study of blood T cell repertoires in COVID-19. Study background: Acute and convalescent COVID-19 specimens originated in the United States, Italy and Spain. T cells, B-cell-depleted T cells, or PBMCs supplied cDNA or gDNA.

J was trimmed by 7 bases and V by 7 bases; bases with no gene match: 12. The germline V gene encodes CDR1 MNHEY and CDR2 SVGAGI. The CDR3 is 15 amino acids. Per the study methods: For nucleated cells, counts were estimated from reference gene primer amplification. The protocol was immunoSEQ multiplex PCR, while the TCRdb copy is restricted to in-frame clones and leaves out a portion. V and J calls and clone size are copied from that table; D and trimming were computed from the DNA. In the table there are 150,000 to 200,000 clones, more than 70% of which are singletons. This clone was detected only once.

V gene TRBV6-5 combines with J gene TRBJ1-4; TRBD1 agrees at 7 bases. What was sequenced was peripheral blood. The TCR comes from a man aged 40-49 years with active or convalescent COVID-19. The CDR3 is CASKPTGNVGEKLFF. CDR3 DNA: TGTGCCAGCAAACCGACAGGGAACGTAGGTGAAAAACTGTTTTTT.